The 3 T cell receptor beta chains below come from one sample, sequenced in a study of shared clonotypes between healthy human individuals. Clones were sequenced by immunoSEQ multiplex PCR, and TCRdb holds only the in-frame ones, with some missing. The data contain approximately 980,000 clones, 76% of them singletons. The sample was memory CD4+ T cells sorted from blood. This sample's subset: CD45RA-negative fraction. These receptors all come from a man aged 18-30 years in good health.

In the case of this clone: The sample carries other DNA sequences with the same CDR3. This rearrangement joins TRBV7-6 to TRBJ2-3; 7 bases agree with TRBD1. Germline V lookup: CDR1 SGHVS, CDR2 FNYEAQ. The length of the CDR3 is 16 residues. Trimming at V came to 5 bases and at J to 4 bases, leaving 12 bases not matched to a gene. The CDR3 sequence is CASSPDLGGKSDTQYF. The CDR3 coding sequence is TGTGCCAGCAGCCCGGATTTAGGGGGCAAATCAGATACGCAGTATTTT.

The rearrangement links TRBV7-8 to TRBJ2-6; D is possibly TRBD1 (6 bases). The CDR3 loop spans 15 amino acids. The germline V and J ends were trimmed by 10 bases and 0 bases, with 13 bases remaining between them. Germline V gene lookup returns CDR1 SGHVS and CDR2 FQNEAQ. The CDR3 DNA sequence: TGTGCCATCCCGGGACACGGCTCTGGGGCCAACGTCCTGACTTTC. This codes for CAIPGHGSGANVLTF.

This clone was seen more than once but under ten times. Distinct nucleotide sequences in the sample also encode this CDR3. V and J are TRBV7-9 and TRBJ1-1; D uncertain. The CDR3 sequence is 13 residues long. Trimming removed 5 bases from V and 1 base from J, with 8 bases in between. Germline CDR1 and CDR2: SEHNR and FQNEAQ (reference sequence). CDR3 region: CASSPEANTEAFF. The DNA for the CDR3 is TGTGCCAGCAGCCCAGAGGCGAACACTGAAGCTTTCTTT.